One TCR beta chain is described in this entry. Its specific antigen is unknown. No much larger clone is present one base from it, and per-base qualities are unavailable. TCR libraries were generated with the immunoSEQ multiplex PCR assay, using TCR-beta and/or TCR-alpha/delta assays for each sample. The Illumina high-throughput platform was used to sequence the amplified TCR libraries. The authors' analysis ran thus. Clustering and dimensionality reduction relied on pairwise TCRdist distances among GMM-specific receptors from T cells that were either sorted ex vivo or expanded in vitro. Each clinical repertoire received a mean NN-distance score, defined as the average TCRdist to the nearest 10% of tetramer-positive reference sequences. GEM TCR motif frequency was computed as the fraction of unique TCRs matching known GEM sequences by V/J usage and CDR3 length. Active tuberculosis was classified by linear discriminant analysis with leave-one-out cross-validation, implemented in scikit-learn. TCRdb re-hosts the immuneACCESS table, in-frame sequences only. Its copies lack some clones; in the studies checked, an unresolved V gene accounts for under half of them, and the cause for the rest is not known. V and J calls and clone size are those listed in that table; D and trimming were worked out from the DNA. In all, the sample holds roughly 34,000 clones, and 70% to 90% of those were seen once. The ten biggest clones cover roughly 5.7% of the sample.

The time point label, as the study defines it: new active TB diagnosis, blood taken before or within 7 days of starting treatment. The patients with active tuberculosis were newly diagnosed, HIV-seronegative South African adults aged 18 years or older. Confirmation of active tuberculosis was obtained by positive sputum smear microscopy and/or positive M. tuberculosis culture. Immunosequencing of unsorted cryopreserved PBMC covered, on average, about 99,000 T cells per clinical donor. V loses 0 bases of germline sequence and J loses 8 bases, and the interval between the two ends is 14 bases. Sequences LGHNA (CDR1) and YSLEER (CDR2) are obtained from the germline V gene. Its CDR3 holds 16 amino acids, cysteine through phenylalanine. Solely the CDR3 DNA is kept, with 48 bases framed from the first base. This entry comes from a study of T cells in tuberculosis (dated by TCRdb to between 2017 and 2018). In terms of the full investigation: In the study, CD1B tetramers and high-throughput TCR immunosequencing were combined to characterize T cells specific for the mycobacterial lipid antigen glucose monomycolate (GMM). A South African clinical cohort compared IGRA-negative adolescents, IGRA-positive adolescents with latent tuberculosis and adults with active tuberculosis, over eight per group. PBMC from active tuberculosis patients were archived either before standard anti-tuberculosis treatment began or within 7 days of the start of that treatment. The investigation overall reported the following: The smaller NN-distances in active tuberculosis patients were driven in part by shorter CDR3-alpha lengths, while the difference seen for TCR-beta was not statistically significant. A classifier using the diverse GMM-specific repertoire reached 87% accuracy (AUROC approximately 0.9), compared with approximately 73% accuracy using GEM motif frequencies. Active tuberculosis TCR-alpha repertoires showed smaller mean NN-distances to GMM-specific TCRs than IGRA-negative controls, suggesting clonal expansion of these TCRs. Clinical samples were selected based on which cryopreserved specimens were available, and the active tuberculosis cases were adults whereas the controls were adolescents.

The chain links TRBV4-3 with TRBJ1-6; the D region possibly corresponds to TRBD1 (6 bases align). The source material was PBMCs, sampled at tuberculosis diagnosis. This TCR came from an adult with tuberculosis. The nucleotides read TGCGCCAGCAGCCAAGACAGGGGCAGGGCACATTCACCCCTCCACTTT. Its translation is CASSQDRGRAHSPLHF.